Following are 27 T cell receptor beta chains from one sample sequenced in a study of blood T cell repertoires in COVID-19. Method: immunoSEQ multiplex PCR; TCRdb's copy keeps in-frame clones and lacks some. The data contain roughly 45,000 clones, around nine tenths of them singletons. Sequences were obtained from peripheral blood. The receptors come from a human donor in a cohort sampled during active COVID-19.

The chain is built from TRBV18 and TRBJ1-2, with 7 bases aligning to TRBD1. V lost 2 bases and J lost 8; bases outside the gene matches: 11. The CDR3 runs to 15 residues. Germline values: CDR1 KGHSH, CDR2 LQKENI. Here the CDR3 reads CASSPGDRVPSGYTF. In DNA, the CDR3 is TGTGCCAGCTCACCAGGAGACAGGGTCCCTAGCGGCTACACCTTC.

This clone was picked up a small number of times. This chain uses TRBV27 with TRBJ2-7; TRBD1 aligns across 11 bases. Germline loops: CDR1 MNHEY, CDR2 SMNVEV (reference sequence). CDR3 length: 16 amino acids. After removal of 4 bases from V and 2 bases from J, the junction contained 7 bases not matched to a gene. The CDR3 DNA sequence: TGTGCCAGCAGTTCTACTGGGACAGGGGGAACCTACGAGCAGTACTTC. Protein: CASSSTGTGGTYEQYF.

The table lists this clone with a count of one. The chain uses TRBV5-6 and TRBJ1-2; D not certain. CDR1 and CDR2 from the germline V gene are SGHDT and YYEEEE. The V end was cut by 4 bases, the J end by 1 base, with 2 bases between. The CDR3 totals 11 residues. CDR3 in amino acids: CASSLNYGYTF. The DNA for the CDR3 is TGTGCCAGCAGCCTTAACTATGGCTACACCTTC.

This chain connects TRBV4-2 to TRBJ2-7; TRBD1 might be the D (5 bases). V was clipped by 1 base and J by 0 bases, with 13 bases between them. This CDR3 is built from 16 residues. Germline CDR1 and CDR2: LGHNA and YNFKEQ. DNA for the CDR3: TGTGCCAGCAGCCAAGCCCCGGACACTTACTCCTACGAGCAGTACTTC. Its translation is CASSQAPDTYSYEQYF.

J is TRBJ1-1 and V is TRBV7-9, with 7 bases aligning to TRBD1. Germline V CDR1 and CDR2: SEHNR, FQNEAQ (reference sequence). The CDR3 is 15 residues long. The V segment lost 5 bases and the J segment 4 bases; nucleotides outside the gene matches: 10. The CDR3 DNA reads TGTGCCAGCAGCCCGGACAGGCATCCGGGCACTGAAGCTTTCTTT. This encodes CASSPDRHPGTEAFF.

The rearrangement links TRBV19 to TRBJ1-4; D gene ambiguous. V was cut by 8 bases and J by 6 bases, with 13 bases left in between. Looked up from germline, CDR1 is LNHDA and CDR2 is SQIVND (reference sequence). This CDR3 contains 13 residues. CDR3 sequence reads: CASAVRRDEKLFF. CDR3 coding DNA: TGTGCCAGTGCGGTGCGTAGAGATGAAAAACTGTTTTTT.

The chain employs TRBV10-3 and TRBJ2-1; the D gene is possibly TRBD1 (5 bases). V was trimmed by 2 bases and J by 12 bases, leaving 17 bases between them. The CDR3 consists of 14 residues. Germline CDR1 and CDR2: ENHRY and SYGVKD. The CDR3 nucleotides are TGTGCCATCAGTGAGACATTAGACTCCCAGGGGCAGTTCTTC. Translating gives CAISETLDSQGQFF.

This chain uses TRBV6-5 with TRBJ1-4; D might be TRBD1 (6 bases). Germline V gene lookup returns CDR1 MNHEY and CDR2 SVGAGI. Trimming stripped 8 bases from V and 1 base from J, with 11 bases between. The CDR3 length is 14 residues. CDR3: CASRRGGTNEKLFF. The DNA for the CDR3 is TGTGCCAGCCGCCGAGGGGGAACTAATGAAAAACTGTTTTTT.

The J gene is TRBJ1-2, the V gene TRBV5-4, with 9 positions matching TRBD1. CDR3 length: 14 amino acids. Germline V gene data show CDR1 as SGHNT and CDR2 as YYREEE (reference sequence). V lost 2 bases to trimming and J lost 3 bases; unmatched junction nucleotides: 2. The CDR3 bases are TGTGCCAGCAGCTTACAGGGGGCAGACTATGGCTACACCTTC. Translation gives CASSLQGADYGYTF.

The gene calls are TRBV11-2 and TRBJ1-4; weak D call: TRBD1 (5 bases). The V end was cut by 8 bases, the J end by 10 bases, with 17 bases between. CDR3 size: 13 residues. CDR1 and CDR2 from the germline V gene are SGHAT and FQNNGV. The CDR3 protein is CASSGLTLRKLFF. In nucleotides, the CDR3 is TGTGCCAGCTCAGGGTTAACATTACGAAAACTGTTTTTT.

CDR3 amino acids: CASSRGGQQTLEQYF. As DNA, the CDR3 is TGTGCCAGCAGCCGGGGGGGACAGCAGACCCTCGAGCAGTACTTC. V is TRBV5-4 and J is TRBJ2-7, with a weak D call TRBD2 (8 bases). CDR1 and CDR2 (germline): SGHNT, YYREEE (reference sequence). This CDR3 comprises 15 residues. V lost 4 bases to trimming and J lost 6 bases, with 20 bases between them.

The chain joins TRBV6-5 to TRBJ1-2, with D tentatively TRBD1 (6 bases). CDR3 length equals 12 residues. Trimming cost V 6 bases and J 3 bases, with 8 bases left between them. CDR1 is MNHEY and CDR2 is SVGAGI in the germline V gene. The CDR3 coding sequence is TGTGCCAGCAGGACAGGACACTATGGCTACACCTTC. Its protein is CASRTGHYGYTF.

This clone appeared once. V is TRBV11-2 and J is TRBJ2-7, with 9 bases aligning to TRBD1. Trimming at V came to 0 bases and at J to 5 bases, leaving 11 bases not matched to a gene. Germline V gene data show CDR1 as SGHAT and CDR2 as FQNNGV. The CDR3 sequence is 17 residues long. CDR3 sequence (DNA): TGTGCCAGCAGCTTAGATACCTGGGGACAGGGAATCCACGAGCAGTACTTC. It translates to CASSLDTWGQGIHEQYF.

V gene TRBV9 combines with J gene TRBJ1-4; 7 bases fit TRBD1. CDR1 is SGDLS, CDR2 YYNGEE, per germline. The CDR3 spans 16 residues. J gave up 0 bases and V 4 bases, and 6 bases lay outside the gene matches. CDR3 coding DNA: TGTGCCAGCAGCTCGGGACAGACAGCAACTAATGAAAAACTGTTTTTT. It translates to CASSSGQTATNEKLFF.

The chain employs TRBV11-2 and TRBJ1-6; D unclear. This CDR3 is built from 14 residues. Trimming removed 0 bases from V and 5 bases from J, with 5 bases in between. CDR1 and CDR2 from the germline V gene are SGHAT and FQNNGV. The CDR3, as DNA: TGTGCCAGCAGCTTAGATACGGATAATTCACCCCTCCACTTT. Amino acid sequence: CASSLDTDNSPLHF.

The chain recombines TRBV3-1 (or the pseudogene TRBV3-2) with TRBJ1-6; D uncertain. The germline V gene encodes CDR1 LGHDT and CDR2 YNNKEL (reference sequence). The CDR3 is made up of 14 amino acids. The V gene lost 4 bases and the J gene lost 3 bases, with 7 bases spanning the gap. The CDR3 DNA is TGTGCCAGCAGCCTACGGGACTATAATTCACCCCTCCACTTT. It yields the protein CASSLRDYNSPLHF.

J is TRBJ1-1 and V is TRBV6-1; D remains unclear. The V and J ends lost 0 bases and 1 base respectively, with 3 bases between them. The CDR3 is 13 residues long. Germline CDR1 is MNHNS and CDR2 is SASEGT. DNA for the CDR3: TGTGCCAGCAGTGAAGCCTGGAACACTGAAGCTTTCTTT. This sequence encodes CASSEAWNTEAFF.

The CDR3 nucleotides are TGTGCCAGTAGCGCACTTCACTCTGGAAACACCATATATTTT. It is translated as CASSALHSGNTIYF. V gene TRBV19 combines with J gene TRBJ1-3; D is ambiguous. The length of the CDR3 is 14 residues. The V gene lost 6 bases and the J gene lost 0 bases, with 9 bases spanning the gap. Germline CDR1 is LNHDA and CDR2 is SQIVND (reference sequence).

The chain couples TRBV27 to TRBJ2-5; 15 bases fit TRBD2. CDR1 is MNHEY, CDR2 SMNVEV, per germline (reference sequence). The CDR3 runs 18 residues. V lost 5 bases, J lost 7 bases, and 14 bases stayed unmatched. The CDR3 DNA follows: TGTGCCAGCAGTCACGGGACTAGCGGGGGGACAGTCTGGGGGACCCAGTACTTC. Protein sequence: CASSHGTSGGTVWGTQYF.

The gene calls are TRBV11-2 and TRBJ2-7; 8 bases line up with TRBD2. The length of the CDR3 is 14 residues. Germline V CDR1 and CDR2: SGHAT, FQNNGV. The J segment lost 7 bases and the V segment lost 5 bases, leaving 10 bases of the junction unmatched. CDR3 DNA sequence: TGTGCCAGCAGCCCCGCCCGGGGGGGTCGGGAGCAGTACTTC. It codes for CASSPARGGREQYF.

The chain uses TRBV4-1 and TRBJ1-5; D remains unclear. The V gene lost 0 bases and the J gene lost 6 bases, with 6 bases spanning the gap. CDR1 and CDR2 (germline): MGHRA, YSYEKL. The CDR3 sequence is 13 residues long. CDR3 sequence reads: CASSQDPRQPQHF. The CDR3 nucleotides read TGCGCCAGCAGCCAAGATCCCCGTCAGCCCCAGCATTTT.

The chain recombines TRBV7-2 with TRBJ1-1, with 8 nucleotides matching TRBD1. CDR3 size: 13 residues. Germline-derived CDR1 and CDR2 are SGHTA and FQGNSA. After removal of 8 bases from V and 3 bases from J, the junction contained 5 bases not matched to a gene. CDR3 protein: CASGRGQDTEAFF. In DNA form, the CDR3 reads TGTGCCAGCGGCAGGGGGCAGGACACTGAAGCTTTCTTT.

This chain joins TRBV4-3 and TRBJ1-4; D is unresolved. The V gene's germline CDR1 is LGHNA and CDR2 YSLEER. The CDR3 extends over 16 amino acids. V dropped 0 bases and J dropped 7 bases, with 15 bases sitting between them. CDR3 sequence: CASSQDPEGEVEKLFF. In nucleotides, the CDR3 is TGCGCCAGCAGCCAAGATCCTGAGGGAGAGGTTGAAAAACTGTTTTTT.

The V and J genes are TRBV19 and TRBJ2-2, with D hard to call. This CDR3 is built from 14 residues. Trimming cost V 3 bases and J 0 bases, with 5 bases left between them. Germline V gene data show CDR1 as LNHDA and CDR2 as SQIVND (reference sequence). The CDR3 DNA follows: TGTGCCAGTAGTATCGGTCCGAACACCGGGGAGCTGTTTTTT. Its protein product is CASSIGPNTGELFF.

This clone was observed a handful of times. CDR3 sequence reads: CASSYRVSLDGNTIYF. Written as DNA, the CDR3 is TGTGCCAGCAGTTACAGGGTTTCGCTTGATGGAAACACCATATATTTT. The chain links TRBV2 to TRBJ1-3; perhaps TRBD1 as D (6 bases). Trimming stripped 5 bases from V and 3 bases from J, with 17 bases between. The CDR3 spans 16 residues. Germline loops: CDR1 SNHLY, CDR2 FYNNEI.

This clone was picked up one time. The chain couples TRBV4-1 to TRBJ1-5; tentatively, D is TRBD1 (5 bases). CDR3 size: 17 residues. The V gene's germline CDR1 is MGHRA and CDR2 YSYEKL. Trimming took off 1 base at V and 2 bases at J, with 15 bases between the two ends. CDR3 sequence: CASSQGFREWGNQPQHF. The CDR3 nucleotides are TGCGCCAGCAGCCAAGGGTTCAGGGAATGGGGCAATCAGCCCCAGCATTTT.

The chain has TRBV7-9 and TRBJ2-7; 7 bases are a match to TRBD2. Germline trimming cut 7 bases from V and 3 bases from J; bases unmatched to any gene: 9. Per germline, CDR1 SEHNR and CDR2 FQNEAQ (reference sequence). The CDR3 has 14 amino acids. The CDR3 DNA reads TGTGCCAGCACCCTTGCGGGGGTTTTCTACGAGCAGTACTTC. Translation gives CASTLAGVFYEQYF.